Listed below are T cell receptor beta chains from one sample, sequenced in a study of T cells in Graves' hyperthyroidism and ophthalmopathy. TCRdb reanalysed the multiplex PCR reads using MiXCR and keeps one entry per CDR3 protein. Of 300,000 to 400,000 distinct CDR3 sequences listed, roughly 13% were seen once; the top ten hold more than 9.5%. Material: blood. These receptors originate from an older woman with Graves' hyperthyroidism. CDR3s include the opening cysteine and the closing phenylalanine or tryptophan.

v_gene: TRBV11-2
j_gene: TRBJ2-1
CDR3aa: CASSPPRSYNEQFF

v_gene: TRBV3-1
j_gene: TRBJ2-1
CDR3aa: CASSQAVGEQFF

v_gene: TRBV20-1
j_gene: TRBJ1-5
CDR3aa: CSAVRGSDQPQHF

v_gene: TRBV19
j_gene: TRBJ2-7
CDR3aa: CASSARDSLSDEQYF

v_gene: TRBV4-1
j_gene: TRBJ2-3
CDR3aa: CASSASRAGVEQYF

v_gene: TRBV7-9
j_gene: TRBJ1-2
CDR3aa: CASSFWTDYGYTF

v_gene: TRBV30
j_gene: TRBJ1-1
CDR3aa: CAWRSGRTRNTEAFF

v_gene: TRBV6-2/TRBV6-3
j_gene: TRBJ1-1
CDR3aa: CASRTGQGRAMNTEAFF

v_gene: TRBV19
j_gene: TRBJ2-3
CDR3aa: CASSPTASGRWADTQYF

v_gene: TRBV5-1
j_gene: TRBJ2-1
CDR3aa: CASSLVRGRYNEQFF

v_gene: TRBV29-1
j_gene: TRBJ1-4
CDR3aa: CSVSRGGDEKLFF

v_gene: TRBV11-3
j_gene: TRBJ2-3
CDR3aa: CASSSLEWGTDTQYF

v_gene: TRBV9
j_gene: TRBJ1-5
CDR3aa: CASSPGDYSNQPQHF

v_gene: TRBV30
j_gene: TRBJ2-3
CDR3aa: CAWRDPTSGRPADTQYF

v_gene: TRBV5-1
j_gene: TRBJ2-3
CDR3aa: CASRPGQRTDTQYF

v_gene: TRBV2
j_gene: TRBJ2-7
CDR3aa: CASRTEGISYEQYF

v_gene: TRBV7-9
j_gene: TRBJ1-2
CDR3aa: CASRPDRDYGYTF

v_gene: TRBV7-2
j_gene: TRBJ1-1
CDR3aa: CASSLSNTEAFF

v_gene: TRBV19
j_gene: TRBJ2-1
CDR3aa: CASSWSGPGVHEQFF

v_gene: TRBV18
j_gene: TRBJ2-2
CDR3aa: CASSPRMENTGELFF

v_gene: TRBV28
j_gene: TRBJ2-5
CDR3aa: CASSSTGGFLETQYF

v_gene: TRBV2
j_gene: TRBJ2-3
CDR3aa: CASMDRTSTDTQYF

v_gene: TRBV2
j_gene: TRBJ2-7
CDR3aa: CASSEFSGRSEQYF

v_gene: TRBV9
j_gene: TRBJ1-3
CDR3aa: CASSVDRDAGNTIYF

v_gene: TRBV6-1
j_gene: TRBJ1-6
CDR3aa: CASSSRVSPLHF

v_gene: TRBV5-4
j_gene: TRBJ1-2
CDR3aa: CASSFPTGNGYTF

v_gene: TRBV12-3/TRBV12-4
j_gene: TRBJ1-2
CDR3aa: CASRPRTGDYGYTF

v_gene: TRBV7-9
j_gene: TRBJ2-3
CDR3aa: CASRVAASSTDTQYF

v_gene: TRBV3-1
j_gene: TRBJ1-4
CDR3aa: CASSQRQREKLFF

v_gene: TRBV11-2
j_gene: TRBJ2-7
CDR3aa: CASSAYSGSSYEQYF

v_gene: TRBV12-3/TRBV12-4
j_gene: TRBJ2-3
CDR3aa: CASSAASTDTQYF

v_gene: TRBV11-3
j_gene: TRBJ2-1
CDR3aa: CASSFGTTLGGEQFF

v_gene: TRBV7-9
j_gene: TRBJ2-1
CDR3aa: CASSPTGTSGRRNEQFF

v_gene: TRBV10-3
j_gene: TRBJ1-5
CDR3aa: CAISEGGSNQPQHF

v_gene: TRBV3-1
j_gene: TRBJ1-2
CDR3aa: CATRQGNYGYTF

v_gene: TRBV20-1
j_gene: TRBJ2-2
CDR3aa: CSARRGNTGELFF

v_gene: TRBV6-6
j_gene: TRBJ1-2
CDR3aa: CASSYGGQYGYTF

v_gene: TRBV5-6
j_gene: TRBJ1-6
CDR3aa: CASSFPGHPSSYNSPLHF

v_gene: TRBV4-1
j_gene: TRBJ2-2
CDR3aa: CASSLLGTSGTGELFF

v_gene: TRBV7-3
j_gene: TRBJ2-1
CDR3aa: CASSSGLAGAVDEQFF

v_gene: TRBV30
j_gene: TRBJ1-1
CDR3aa: CAWNGQESAEAFF

v_gene: TRBV28
j_gene: TRBJ1-2
CDR3aa: CASSYPPGYGYTF

v_gene: TRBV27
j_gene: TRBJ1-4
CDR3aa: CASSSQGAGEEKLFF

v_gene: TRBV2
j_gene: TRBJ2-2
CDR3aa: CASRTGTGMAGELFF

v_gene: TRBV7-2
j_gene: TRBJ2-3
CDR3aa: CASSLAKRPDTQYF

v_gene: TRBV5-1
j_gene: TRBJ1-1
CDR3aa: CASSSRGQGEAFF